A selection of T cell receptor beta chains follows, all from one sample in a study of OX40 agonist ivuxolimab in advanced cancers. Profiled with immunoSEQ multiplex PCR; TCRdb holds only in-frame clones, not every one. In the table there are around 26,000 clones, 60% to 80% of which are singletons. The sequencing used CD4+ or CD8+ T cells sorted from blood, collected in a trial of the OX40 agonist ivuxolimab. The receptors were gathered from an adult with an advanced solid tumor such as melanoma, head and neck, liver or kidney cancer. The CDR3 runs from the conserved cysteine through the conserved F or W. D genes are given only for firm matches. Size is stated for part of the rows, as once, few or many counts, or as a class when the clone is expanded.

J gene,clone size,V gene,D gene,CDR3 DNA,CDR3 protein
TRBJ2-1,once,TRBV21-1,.,TGTGCCAGCAGCAAACCACCTTGGACTAGCGGGGGGCGCTACTCCTACAATGAGCAGTTCTTC,CASSKPPWTSGGRYSYNEQFF
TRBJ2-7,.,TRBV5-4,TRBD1,TGTGCCAGCAGCTTGGGGGGGCCGACAGGGGGGTCCGAGCAGTACTTC,CASSLGGPTGGSEQYF
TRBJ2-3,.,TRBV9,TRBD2,TGTGCCAGCAGCGTAGCAAATAGCGGGGGGGCAGAGGGACGCACAGATACGCAGTATTTT,CASSVANSGGAEGRTDTQYF
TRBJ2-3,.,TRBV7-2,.,TGTGCCAGCAGCTACAGGGCAGATACGCAGTATTTT,CASSYRADTQYF
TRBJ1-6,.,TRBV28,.,TGTGCCAGCAGCTTCAATCCCCTTGAGCCCCGTGAAGATAATTCACCCCTCCACTTT,CASSFNPLEPREDNSPLHF
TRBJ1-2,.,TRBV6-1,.,TGTGCCAGCGTTCTCCCAGGAGGCTATGGCTACACCTTC,CASVLPGGYGYTF
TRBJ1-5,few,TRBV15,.,TGTGCCACCAGCAGTCCCCTGGGAGGGTGGAGTCAGCCCCAGCATTTT,CATSSPLGGWSQPQHF
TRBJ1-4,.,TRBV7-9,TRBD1,TGTGCCAGCAGCTCAGCCGACAGGGATATTGAAAAACTGTTTTTT,CASSSADRDIEKLFF
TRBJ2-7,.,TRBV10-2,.,TGCGCCAGCAGTGGGGAGGAGAGGGGGGGCTACGAGCAGTACTTC,CASSGEERGGYEQYF
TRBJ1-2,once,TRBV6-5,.,TGTGCCAGCAGTACATTACAGGGAGACTATGGCTACACCTTC,CASSTLQGDYGYTF
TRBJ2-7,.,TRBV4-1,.,TGCGCCAGCAGCCAAATGGTGCCGGGCCGTGGGTCCTACGAGCAGTACTTC,CASSQMVPGRGSYEQYF
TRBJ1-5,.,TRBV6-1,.,TGTGCCAGCAGTGTCGGGCAGTACAATCAGCCCCAGCATTTT,CASSVGQYNQPQHF
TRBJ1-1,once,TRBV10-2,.,TGCGCCAGCAGGAGATATGGGGGTGGGACTGAAGCTTTCTTT,CASRRYGGGTEAFF
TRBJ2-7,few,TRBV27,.,TGTGCCAGCAGTAGCACCCGGACAGTTTCCTACGAGCAGTACTTC,CASSSTRTVSYEQYF
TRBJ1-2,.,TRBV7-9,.,TGTGCCAGCAGCTTAGAGACAGGCGTGAATGGCTACACCTTC,CASSLETGVNGYTF
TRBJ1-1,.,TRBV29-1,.,TGCAGCGTTGGGAGGGTTTTCTCGGGGGACACTGAAGCTTTCTTT,CSVGRVFSGDTEAFF
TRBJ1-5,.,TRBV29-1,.,TGCAGCGTTGGGCTCGGGGGGGCGGGTGGCAATCAGCCCCAGCATTTT,CSVGLGGAGGNQPQHF
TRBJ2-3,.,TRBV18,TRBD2,TGTGCCAGCTCACCAGGACTAGCGGGGACAGATACGCAGTATTTT,CASSPGLAGTDTQYF
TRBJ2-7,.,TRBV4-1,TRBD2,TGCGCCAGCAGCCAGGCCGGGGGGGTCCCCTACGAGCAGTACTTC,CASSQAGGVPYEQYF
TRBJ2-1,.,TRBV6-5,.,TGTGCCAGCAGAAAGGACGGAAGCTCCTACAATGAGCAGTTCTTC,CASRKDGSSYNEQFF
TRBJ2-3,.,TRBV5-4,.,TGTGCCAGCAGCTTGGTAGGGGATACGCAGTATTTT,CASSLVGDTQYF
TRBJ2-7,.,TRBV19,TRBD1,TGTGCCAGTAGTGGATTACAGGGGAGCTCCTACGAGCAGTACTTC,CASSGLQGSSYEQYF
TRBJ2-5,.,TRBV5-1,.,TGCGCCAGCAGTCCGGGACTCCCCCAAGAGACCCAGTACTTC,CASSPGLPQETQYF
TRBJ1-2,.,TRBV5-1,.,TGCGCCAGCGCCGACGACAGCTATGGCTACACCTTC,CASADDSYGYTF
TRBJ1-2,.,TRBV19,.,TGTGCCAGTGTCCATGGGGACTATGGCTACACCTTC,CASVHGDYGYTF